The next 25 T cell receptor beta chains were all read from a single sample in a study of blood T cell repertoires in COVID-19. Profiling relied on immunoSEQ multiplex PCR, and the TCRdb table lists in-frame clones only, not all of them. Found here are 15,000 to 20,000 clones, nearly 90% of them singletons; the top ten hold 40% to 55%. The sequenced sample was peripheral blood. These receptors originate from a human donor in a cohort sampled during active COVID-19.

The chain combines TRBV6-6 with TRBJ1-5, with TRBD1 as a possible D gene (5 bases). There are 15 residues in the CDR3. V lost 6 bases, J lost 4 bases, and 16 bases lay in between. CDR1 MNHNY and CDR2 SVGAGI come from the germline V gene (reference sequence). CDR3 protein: CASRASQGTNQPQHF. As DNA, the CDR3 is TGTGCCAGCAGGGCCTCGCAGGGTACAAATCAGCCCCAGCATTTT.

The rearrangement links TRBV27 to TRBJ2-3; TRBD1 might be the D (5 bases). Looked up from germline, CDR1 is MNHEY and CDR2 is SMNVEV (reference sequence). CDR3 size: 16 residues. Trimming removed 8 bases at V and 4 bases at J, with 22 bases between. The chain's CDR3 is CASCSGQGGFSDTQYF. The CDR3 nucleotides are TGTGCCAGCTGCTCCGGGCAGGGTGGATTTTCAGATACGCAGTATTTT.

CDR3 sequence: CASSDSGQPQHF. The CDR3 region has the DNA TGTGCCAGCAGCGATAGCGGTCAGCCCCAGCATTTT. The chain uses TRBV7-9 and TRBJ1-5; D is unclear. This CDR3 spans 12 amino acids. Germline V gene lookup returns CDR1 SEHNR and CDR2 FQNEAQ (reference sequence). V was clipped by 5 bases and J by 6 bases, with 8 bases between them.

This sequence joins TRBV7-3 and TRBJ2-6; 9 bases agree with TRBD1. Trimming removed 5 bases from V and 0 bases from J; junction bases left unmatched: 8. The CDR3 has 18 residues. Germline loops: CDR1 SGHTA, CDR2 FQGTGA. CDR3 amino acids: CASSIGGTGISGANVLTF. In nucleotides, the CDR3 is TGTGCCAGCAGCATCGGTGGGACAGGGATCTCTGGGGCCAACGTCCTGACTTTC.

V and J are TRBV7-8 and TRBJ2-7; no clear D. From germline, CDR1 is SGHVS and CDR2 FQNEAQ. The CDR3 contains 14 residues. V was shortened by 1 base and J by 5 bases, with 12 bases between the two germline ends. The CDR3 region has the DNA TGTGCCAGCAGCTTAGATGACGGGTGGCACGAGCAGTACTTC. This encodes CASSLDDGWHEQYF.

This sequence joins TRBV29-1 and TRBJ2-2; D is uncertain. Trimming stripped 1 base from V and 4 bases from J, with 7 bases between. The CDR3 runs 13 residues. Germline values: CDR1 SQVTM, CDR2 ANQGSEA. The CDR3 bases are TGCAGCGTTGAAGCAGGATCCACCGGGGAGCTGTTTTTT. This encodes CSVEAGSTGELFF.

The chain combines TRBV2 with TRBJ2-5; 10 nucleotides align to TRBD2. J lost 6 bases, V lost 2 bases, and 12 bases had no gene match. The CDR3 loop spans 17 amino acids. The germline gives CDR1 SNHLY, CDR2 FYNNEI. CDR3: CASSENLAGGMEKTQYF. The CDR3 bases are TGTGCCAGCAGTGAAAATTTAGCGGGGGGCATGGAGAAGACCCAGTACTTC.

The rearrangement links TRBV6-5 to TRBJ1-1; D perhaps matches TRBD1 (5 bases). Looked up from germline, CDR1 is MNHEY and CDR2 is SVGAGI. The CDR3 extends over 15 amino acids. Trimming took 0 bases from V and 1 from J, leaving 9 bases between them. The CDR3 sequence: CASSYSMTENTEAFF. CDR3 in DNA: TGTGCCAGCAGTTACTCGATGACAGAGAACACTGAAGCTTTCTTT.

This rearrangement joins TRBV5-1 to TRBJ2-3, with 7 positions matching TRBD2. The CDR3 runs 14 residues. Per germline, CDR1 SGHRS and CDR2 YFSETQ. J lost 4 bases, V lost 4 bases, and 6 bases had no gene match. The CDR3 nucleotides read TGCGCCAGCAGCGCCAAGCGGGGTCCAGATACGCAGTATTTT. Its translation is CASSAKRGPDTQYF.

The CDR3 DNA reads TGTGCCAGTAGCCCCTCCTTAGGGGGGGTAGCTAACTATGGCTACACCTTC. It translates to CASSPSLGGVANYGYTF. The J gene is TRBJ1-2, the V gene TRBV19; tentative D call: TRBD1 (6 bases). Germline assignment: CDR1 LNHDA and CDR2 SQIVND (reference sequence). V was shortened by 6 bases and J by 0 bases, with 20 bases between the two germline ends. This CDR3 region has 17 residues.

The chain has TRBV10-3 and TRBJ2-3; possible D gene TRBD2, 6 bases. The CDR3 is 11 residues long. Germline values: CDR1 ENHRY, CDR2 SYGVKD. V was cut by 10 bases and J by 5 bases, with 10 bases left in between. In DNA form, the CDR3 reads TGTGCCACCGCCGGGGGAGATACGCAGTATTTT. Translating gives CATAGGDTQYF.

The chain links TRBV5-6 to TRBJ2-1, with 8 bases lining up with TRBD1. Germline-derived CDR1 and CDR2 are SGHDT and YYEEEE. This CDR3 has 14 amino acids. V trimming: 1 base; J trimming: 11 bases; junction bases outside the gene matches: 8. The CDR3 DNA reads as TGTGCCAGCAGCTTGTTGGCAGGGGGCGGTAAGCAGTTCTTC. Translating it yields CASSLLAGGGKQFF.

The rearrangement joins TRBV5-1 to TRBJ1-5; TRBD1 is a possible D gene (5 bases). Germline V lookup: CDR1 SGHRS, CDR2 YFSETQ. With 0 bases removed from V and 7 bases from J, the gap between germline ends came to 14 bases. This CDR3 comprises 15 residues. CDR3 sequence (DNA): TGCGCCAGCAGCTTGGATTTCCAGGGAGGACAGCCCCAGCATTTT. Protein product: CASSLDFQGGQPQHF.

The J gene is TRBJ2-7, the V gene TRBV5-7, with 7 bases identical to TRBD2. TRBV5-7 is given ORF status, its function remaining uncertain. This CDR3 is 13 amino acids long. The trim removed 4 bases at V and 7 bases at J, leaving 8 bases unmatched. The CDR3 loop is CASSPGTTAEQYF. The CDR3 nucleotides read TGTGCCAGCAGCCCCGGGACTACCGCGGAGCAGTACTTC.

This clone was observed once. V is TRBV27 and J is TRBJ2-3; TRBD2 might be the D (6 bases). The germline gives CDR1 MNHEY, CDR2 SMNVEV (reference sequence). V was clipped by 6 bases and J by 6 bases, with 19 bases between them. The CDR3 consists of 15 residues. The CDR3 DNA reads TGTGCCAGCAGACCCGTGGGTGGAGGGGTCGATACGCAGTATTTT. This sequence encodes CASRPVGGGVDTQYF.

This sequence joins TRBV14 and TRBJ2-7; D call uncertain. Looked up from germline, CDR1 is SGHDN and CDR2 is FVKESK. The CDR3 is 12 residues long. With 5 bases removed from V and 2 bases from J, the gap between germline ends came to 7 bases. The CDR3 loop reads CASSDNPYEQYF. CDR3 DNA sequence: TGTGCCAGCAGCGACAACCCCTACGAGCAGTACTTC.

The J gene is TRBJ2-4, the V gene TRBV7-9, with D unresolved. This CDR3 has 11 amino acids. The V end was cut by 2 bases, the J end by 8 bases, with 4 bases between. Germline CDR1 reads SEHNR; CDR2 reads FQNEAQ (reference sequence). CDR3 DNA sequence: TGTGCCAGCAGCTTAACAGACATTCAGTACTTC. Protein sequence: CASSLTDIQYF.

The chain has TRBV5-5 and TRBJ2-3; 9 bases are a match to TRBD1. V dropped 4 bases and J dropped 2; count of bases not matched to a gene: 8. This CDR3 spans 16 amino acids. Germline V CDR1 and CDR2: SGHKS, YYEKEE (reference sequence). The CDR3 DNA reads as TGTGCCAGCAGCCTACGACAGGGGGTTTCCACAGATACGCAGTATTTT. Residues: CASSLRQGVSTDTQYF.

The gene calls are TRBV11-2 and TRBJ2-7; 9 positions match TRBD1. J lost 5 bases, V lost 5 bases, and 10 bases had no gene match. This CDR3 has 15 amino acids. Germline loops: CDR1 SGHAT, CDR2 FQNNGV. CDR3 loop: CASSGGTGSRDEQYF. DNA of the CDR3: TGTGCCAGCAGCGGAGGGACAGGGTCTCGTGACGAGCAGTACTTC.

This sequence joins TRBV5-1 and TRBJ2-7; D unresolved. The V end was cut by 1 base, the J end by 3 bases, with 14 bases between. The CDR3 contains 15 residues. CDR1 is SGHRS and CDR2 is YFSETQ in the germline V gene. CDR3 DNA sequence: TGCGCCAGCAGCTTGAGTTTTAAACAGAGCTACGAGCAGTACTTC. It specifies CASSLSFKQSYEQYF. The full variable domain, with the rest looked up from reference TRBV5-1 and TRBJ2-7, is KAGVTQTPRYLIKTRGQQVTLSCSPISGHRSVSWYQQTPGQGLQFLFEYFSETQRNKGNFPGRFSGRQFSNSRSEMNVSTLELGDSALYLCASSLSFKQSYEQYFGPGTRLTVT.

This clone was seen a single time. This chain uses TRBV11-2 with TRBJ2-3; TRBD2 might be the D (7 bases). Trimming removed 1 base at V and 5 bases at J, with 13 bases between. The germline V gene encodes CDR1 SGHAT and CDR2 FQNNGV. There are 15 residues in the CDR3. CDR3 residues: CASSLVRGAEDTQYF. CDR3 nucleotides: TGTGCCAGCAGCTTAGTTCGGGGGGCGGAAGATACGCAGTATTTT.

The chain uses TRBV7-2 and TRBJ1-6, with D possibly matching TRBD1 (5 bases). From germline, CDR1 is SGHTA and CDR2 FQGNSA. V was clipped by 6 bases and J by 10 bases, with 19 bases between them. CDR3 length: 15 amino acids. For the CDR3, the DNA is TGTGCCAGCAGTACGCAGACAGCTGCGGGGTCACCCCTCCACTTT. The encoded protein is CASSTQTAAGSPLHF.

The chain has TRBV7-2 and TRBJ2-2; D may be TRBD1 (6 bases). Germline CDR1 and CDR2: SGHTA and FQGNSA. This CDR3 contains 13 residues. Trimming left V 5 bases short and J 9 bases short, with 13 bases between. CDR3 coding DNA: TGTGCCAGCAGCACAACCAGGGGCCGGGAGCTGTTTTTT. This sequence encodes CASSTTRGRELFF.

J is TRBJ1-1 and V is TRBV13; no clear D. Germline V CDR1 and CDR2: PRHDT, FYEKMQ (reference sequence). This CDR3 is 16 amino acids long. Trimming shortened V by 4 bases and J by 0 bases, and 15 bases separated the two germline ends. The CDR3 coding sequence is TGTGCCAGCAGCTCCTACAGTACCAACATGAACACTGAAGCTTTCTTT. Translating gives CASSSYSTNMNTEAFF.

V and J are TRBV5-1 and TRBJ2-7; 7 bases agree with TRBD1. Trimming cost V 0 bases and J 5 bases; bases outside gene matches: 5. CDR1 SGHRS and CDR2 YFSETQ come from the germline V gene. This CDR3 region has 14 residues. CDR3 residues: CASSLGDSSDEQYF. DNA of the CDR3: TGCGCCAGCAGCTTGGGGGACAGCTCAGACGAGCAGTACTTC.